This TCR beta chain was sequenced during a study of cytomegalovirus exposure and HLA in healthy donors. Across the whole study: Assignment to the Caucasian-associated ancestry cluster applied to more than 75% of the approximately 420 genotyped donors. Study outcomes and limitations: In a later analysis, an Asian-associated ancestry cluster reportedly showed fewer N-insertions than the roughly 650-donor mean. V- and J-gene trimming in TCR beta was tied to a missense DCLRE1C variant by an analysis performed later.

Primers for the PCR totalled 60 Vbeta and 13 Jbeta. TCRdb's copy holds only in-frame clones and misses some; the assay was immunoSEQ multiplex PCR. The sample has 250,000 to 350,000 clones; roughly 90% are singletons. Concerning this clone: Its antigen remains unknown.

Germline V CDR1 and CDR2: SGDLS, YYNGEE. The CDR3 has 15 amino acids. Trimming cost V 0 bases and J 2 bases, with 10 bases left between them. Sequencing was carried out using PBMCs. The chain uses TRBV9 and TRBJ2-3; TRBD1 might be the D (6 bases). This TCR derives from a man between 35 and 55 years old in good health and CMV-seropositive. This CDR3 reads CASSVVDRTTDTQYF. CDR3 DNA sequence: TGTGCCAGCAGCGTAGTGGACAGAACCACAGATACGCAGTATTTT.